One and the same sample provided the 6 T cell receptor beta chains below, sequenced in a study of PD-1 blockade in classical Hodgkin lymphoma. Profiling relied on immunoSEQ multiplex PCR, and the TCRdb table lists in-frame clones only, not all of them. The profile covers fewer than 100,000 clones, with around nine tenths appearing a single time and 20% to 25% taken by the ten largest. All the patients suffered relapse after autologous stem cell transplantation, and brentuximab vedotin exposure differed. Sequencing used peripheral blood mononuclear cells (PBMCs), obtained at baseline. Receptors were obtained from a human donor with classical Hodgkin lymphoma.

The genes are TRBV10-2 and TRBJ2-2, with D possibly being TRBD1 or TRBD2 (6 bases each). The CDR3 has 14 amino acids. V was pared by 7 bases and J by 6 bases, with 15 bases between. Germline values: CDR1 WSHSY, CDR2 SAAADI. CDR3 in amino acids: CASMEGVGSGELFF. The DNA of the CDR3 is TGCGCCAGCATGGAGGGGGTGGGCTCCGGGGAGCTGTTTTTT.

The chain carries TRBV6-1 and TRBJ1-1; 7 bases are a match to TRBD1. This CDR3 spans 13 amino acids. Per germline, CDR1 MNHNS and CDR2 SASEGT. V gave up 11 bases and J gave up 2 bases; unmatched junction bases: 8. The DNA of the CDR3 is TGTGCCGTACAGGGGTTTGCCAACACTGAAGCTTTCTTT. Protein product: CAVQGFANTEAFF.

The CDR3 sequence: CASSGQGGQPQHF. In nucleotides, the CDR3 is TGCGCCAGCAGCGGACAGGGAGGTCAGCCCCAGCATTTT. The chain couples TRBV10-2 to TRBJ1-5; 8 bases line up with TRBD1. Germline V gene sequence: CDR1 WSHSY, CDR2 SAAADI. Trimming at V came to 6 bases and at J to 6 bases, leaving 4 bases not matched to a gene. The CDR3 spans 13 residues.

This chain joins TRBV7-9 and TRBJ1-2, with D perhaps matching TRBD1 (6 bases). Between the trimmed V and J ends, which lost 7 bases and 3 bases, there was a span of 12 bases. Germline loops: CDR1 SEHNR, CDR2 FQNEAQ (reference sequence). This CDR3 contains 13 residues. The CDR3 region is CASTGGLDYGYTF. The DNA of the CDR3 is TGTGCCAGCACCGGGGGGCTCGACTATGGCTACACCTTC.

The chain uses TRBV5-4 and TRBJ2-1; weak D call: TRBD2 (5 bases). CDR3 length: 13 residues. V was trimmed by 5 bases and J by 7 bases, leaving 13 bases between them. CDR1 is SGHNT and CDR2 is YYREEE in the germline V gene (reference sequence). The CDR3 spells CASSSEGRNEQFF. DNA for the CDR3: TGTGCCAGCAGTTCGGAAGGGAGAAATGAGCAGTTCTTC.

This rearrangement joins TRBV7-9 to TRBJ2-5, with D hard to call. The V gene's germline CDR1 is SEHNR and CDR2 FQNEAQ (reference sequence). Trimming took 4 bases from V and 5 from J, leaving 11 bases between them. This CDR3 has 13 residues. Here the CDR3 reads CASSSVSLETQYF. In DNA, the CDR3 is TGTGCCAGCAGCTCAGTATCATTGGAGACCCAGTACTTC.